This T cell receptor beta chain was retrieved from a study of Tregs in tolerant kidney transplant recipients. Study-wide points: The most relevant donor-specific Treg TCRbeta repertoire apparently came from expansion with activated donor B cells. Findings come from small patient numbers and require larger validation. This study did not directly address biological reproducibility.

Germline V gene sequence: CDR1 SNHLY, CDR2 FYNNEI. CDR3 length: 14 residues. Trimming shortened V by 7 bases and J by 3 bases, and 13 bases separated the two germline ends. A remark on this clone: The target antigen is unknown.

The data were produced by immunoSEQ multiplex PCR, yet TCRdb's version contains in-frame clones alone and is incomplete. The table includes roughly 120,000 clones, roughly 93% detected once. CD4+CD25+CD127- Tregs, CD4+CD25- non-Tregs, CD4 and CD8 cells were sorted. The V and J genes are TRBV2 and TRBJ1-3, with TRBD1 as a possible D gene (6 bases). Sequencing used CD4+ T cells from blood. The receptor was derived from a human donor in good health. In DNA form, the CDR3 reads TGTGCCAGCACGGTGGGGGCAGGTGGAAACACCATATATTTT. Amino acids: CASTVGAGGNTIYF.